Listed here are 7 T cell receptor beta chains from one sample, sequenced in a study of identical twins. From the 5' RACE reads, TCRdb called clonotypes with MiXCR, one entry per CDR3 protein. The table lists more than 600,000 distinct CDR3 sequences, 18% of them singletons, with roughly 14% in the top ten. The same data also went into a second study, on T cells expressing NK-cell markers.

Sequenced: PBMCs. The receptors here all came from a young woman in good health.

The gene calls are TRBV11-2 and TRBJ2-6; 8 bases agree with TRBD1. V lost 5 bases and J lost 0; bases outside the gene matches: 12. The CDR3 contains 19 residues. Germline CDR1 reads SGHAT; CDR2 reads FQNNGV. In DNA, the CDR3 is TGTGCCAGCAGCCAAAGGACAGGGCTCCCACTCTCTGGGGCCAACGTCCTGACTTTC. This sequence encodes CASSQRTGLPLSGANVLTF.

Many counts were recorded for this clonotype. This sequence joins TRBV20-1 and TRBJ2-7; tentative D call: TRBD2 (5 bases). V was clipped by 3 bases and J by 0 bases, with 9 bases between them. The CDR3 totals 13 residues. CDR1 is DFQATT and CDR2 is SNEGSKA in the germline V gene (reference sequence). The CDR3 coding sequence is TGCAGTGCTAGTCGGGGTGTCTCCTACGAGCAGTACTTC. Its protein product is CSASRGVSYEQYF.

The CDR3 loop is CSSPAGSSGTEAFF. The CDR3 DNA reads TGCAGCTCGCCTGCGGGGAGCTCAGGCACTGAAGCTTTCTTT. The gene calls are TRBV29-1 and TRBJ1-1; D unclear. Germline V gene sequence: CDR1 SQVTM, CDR2 ANQGSEA. Trimming pared 8 bases from V and 4 bases from J, leaving 20 bases between. CDR3 length equals 14 residues.

This clonotype has more than one count but fewer than ten. The chain joins TRBV27 to TRBJ2-3; no firm D call. The CDR3 loop spans 13 amino acids. V gave up 4 bases and J gave up 7 bases, with 12 bases separating them. The V gene's germline CDR1 is MNHEY and CDR2 SMNVEV (reference sequence). Here the CDR3 DNA reads TGTGCCAGCAGTTGGGATGGCGGATATACGCAGTATTTT. Amino acid sequence: CASSWDGGYTQYF.

In this sample, this clonotype turned up a few times. This rearrangement joins TRBV25-1 to TRBJ2-3; TRBD2 matches 15 bases. Trimming cost V 4 bases and J 0 bases; bases outside gene matches: 5. The CDR3 covers 18 residues. Germline CDR1 and CDR2: MGHDK and SYGVNS. CDR3 protein: CASSAGLAGGSSTDTQYF. For the CDR3, the DNA is TGTGCCAGCAGTGCGGGACTAGCGGGGGGATCTAGCACAGATACGCAGTATTTT.

This chain uses TRBV29-1 with TRBJ2-7, with D possibly TRBD1 on 5 matching bases. The V gene's germline CDR1 is SQVTM and CDR2 ANQGSEA. This CDR3 has 11 residues. Deletions cut 6 bases from V and 4 bases from J, with 10 bases between. CDR3 DNA: TGCAGCGTCCGACAGTCTTACGAGCAGTACTTC. It encodes CSVRQSYEQYF.

This clonotype appeared many times. This chain joins TRBV25-1 and TRBJ2-7, with TRBD2 matching over 11 bases. CDR1 is MGHDK, CDR2 SYGVNS, per germline. The V and J ends lost 5 bases and 6 bases, in that order; junction bases with no gene match: 9. The CDR3 extends over 15 amino acids. DNA for the CDR3: TGTGCCAGCAGTCCCCCTAGCGGGAGGATCCCCGAGCAGTACTTC. Its translation: CASSPPSGRIPEQYF.